This T cell receptor beta chain was profiled in a study of regulatory T cells in long-lasting Graves disease. General study points: Persistent disease favored TRBV28, TRBJ1-2 and TRBJ2-5.

The table lists this clonotype with a few counts. Its antigen is undetermined. Relying on iRepertoire HTBI primers and Arm-PCR of CDR3 regions, the team built TCR beta libraries. MiXCR, run by TCRdb on the multiplex PCR reads, gives a single entry per CDR3 protein. The repertoire holds around 300,000 distinct CDR3 sequences, with 20% to 25% as singletons. The germline gives CDR1 KGHSH, CDR2 LQKENI. This CDR3 comprises 17 residues. Trimming at V came to 1 base and at J to 0 bases, leaving 7 bases not matched to a gene. Time point of the sample: persistent/refractory GD, antithyroid drugs over 5 years with positive TRAb. The TCR library was made from RNA that had been extracted from PBMCs in TRIzol. The authors drew around 9 milliliters of peripheral blood into EDTA tubes.

The chain recombines TRBV18 with TRBJ2-3; 7 bases agree with TRBD1. This specimen consisted of peripheral blood mononuclear cells (PBMCs), obtained when the disease was refractory, from a patient treated with antithyroid drugs. The source is a female donor with Graves disease. The CDR3 spells CASSPQTGTPSTDTQYF. As DNA, the CDR3 is TGTGCCAGCTCACCACAGACAGGGACCCCTAGCACAGATACGCAGTATTTT.